This TCR beta chain was captured by sequencing in a study of T cell responses to AZD1222 COVID-19 vaccine. General study results and limits: Reports indicate that nearly half of spike-specific TCRs are directed at unmutated variant regions. Only a handful of AZD1222 recipients, about six in all, had baseline seropositivity. In a largely white British group with more females than males, clonal diversity was possibly underestimated. Every sample of the repertoires postdated the peak T cell response.

Using immunoSEQ multiplex PCR, the repertoire was profiled, and TCRdb retains in-frame clones only, with some absent. This table has approximately 150,000 clones, around 93% appearing once. The length of the CDR3 is 16 residues. Germline V lookup: CDR1 SEHNR, CDR2 FQNEAQ (reference sequence). The V and J ends lost 1 base and 4 bases respectively, with 15 bases between them. Notes on this clone: Its antigen is still unknown.

Source: peripheral blood, taken 28 days after the second AZD1222 dose. This sequence originates from an adult who received the AZD1222 COVID-19 vaccine. The chain combines TRBV7-9 with TRBJ2-3; D is possibly TRBD1 or TRBD2 (5 bases each). The CDR3 bases are TGTGCCAGCAGCTTAGGGGGGAGTCGTAAGGCAGATACGCAGTATTTT. Translated, it gives CASSLGGSRKADTQYF.